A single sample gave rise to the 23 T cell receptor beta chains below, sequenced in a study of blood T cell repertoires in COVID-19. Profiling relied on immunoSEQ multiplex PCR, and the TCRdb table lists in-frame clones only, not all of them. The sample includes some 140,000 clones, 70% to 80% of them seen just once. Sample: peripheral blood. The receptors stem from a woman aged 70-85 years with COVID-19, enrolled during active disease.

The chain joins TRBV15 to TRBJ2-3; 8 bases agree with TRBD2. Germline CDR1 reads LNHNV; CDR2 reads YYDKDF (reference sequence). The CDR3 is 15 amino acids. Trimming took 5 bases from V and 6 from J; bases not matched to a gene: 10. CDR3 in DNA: TGTGCCACCAGCTTGGGAAGCGGGGGCCCCGATACGCAGTATTTT. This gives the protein CATSLGSGGPDTQYF.

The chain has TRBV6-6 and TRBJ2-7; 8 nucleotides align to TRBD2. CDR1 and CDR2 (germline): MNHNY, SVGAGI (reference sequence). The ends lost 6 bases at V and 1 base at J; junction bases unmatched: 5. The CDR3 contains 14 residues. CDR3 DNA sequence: TGTGCCAGCAGAGTAGCGGGACCTTCCTACGAGCAGTACTTC. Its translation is CASRVAGPSYEQYF.

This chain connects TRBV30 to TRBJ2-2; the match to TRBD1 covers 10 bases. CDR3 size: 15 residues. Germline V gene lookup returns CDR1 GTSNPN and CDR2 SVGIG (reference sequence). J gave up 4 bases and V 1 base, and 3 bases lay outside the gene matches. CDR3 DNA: TGTGCCTGGAGTGGGGGACAGGGGATCACCGGGGAGCTGTTTTTT. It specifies CAWSGGQGITGELFF. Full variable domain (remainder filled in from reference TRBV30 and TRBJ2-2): SQTIHQWPATLVQPVGSPLSLECTVEGTSNPNLYWYRQAAGRGLQLLFYSVGIGQISSEVPQNLSASRPQDRQFILSSKKLLLSDSGFYLCAWSGGQGITGELFFGEGSRLTVL.

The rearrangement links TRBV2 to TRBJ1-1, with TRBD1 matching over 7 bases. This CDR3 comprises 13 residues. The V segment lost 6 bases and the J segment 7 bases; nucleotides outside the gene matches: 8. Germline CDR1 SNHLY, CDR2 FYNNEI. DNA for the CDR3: TGTGCCAGCAGAGAAACAGGGGATGGTGAAGCTTTCTTT. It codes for CASRETGDGEAFF.

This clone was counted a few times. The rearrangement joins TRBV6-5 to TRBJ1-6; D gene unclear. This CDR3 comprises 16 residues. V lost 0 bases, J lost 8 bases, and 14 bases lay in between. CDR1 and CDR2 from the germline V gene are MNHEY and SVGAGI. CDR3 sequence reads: CASSYSNRPGDSPLHF. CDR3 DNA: TGTGCCAGCAGTTACTCGAACAGACCCGGGGATTCACCCCTCCACTTT.

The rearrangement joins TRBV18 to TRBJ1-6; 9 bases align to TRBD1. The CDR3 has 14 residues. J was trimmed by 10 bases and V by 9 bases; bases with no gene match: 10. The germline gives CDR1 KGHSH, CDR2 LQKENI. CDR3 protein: CASKRTGGESPLHF. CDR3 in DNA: TGTGCCAGTAAACGAACAGGGGGCGAATCACCCCTCCACTTT.

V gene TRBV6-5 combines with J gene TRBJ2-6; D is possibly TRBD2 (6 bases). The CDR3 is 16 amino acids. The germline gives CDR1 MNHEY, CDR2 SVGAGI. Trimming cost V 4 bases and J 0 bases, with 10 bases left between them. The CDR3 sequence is CASSFGGDSGANVLTF. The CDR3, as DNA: TGTGCCAGCAGTTTCGGCGGGGACTCTGGGGCCAACGTCCTGACTTTC.

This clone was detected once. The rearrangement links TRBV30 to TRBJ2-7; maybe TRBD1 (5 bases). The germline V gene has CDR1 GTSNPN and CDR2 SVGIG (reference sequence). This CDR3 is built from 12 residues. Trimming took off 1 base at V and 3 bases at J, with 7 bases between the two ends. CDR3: CAWSGQGYEQYF. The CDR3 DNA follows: TGTGCCTGGAGTGGGCAGGGCTACGAGCAGTACTTC.

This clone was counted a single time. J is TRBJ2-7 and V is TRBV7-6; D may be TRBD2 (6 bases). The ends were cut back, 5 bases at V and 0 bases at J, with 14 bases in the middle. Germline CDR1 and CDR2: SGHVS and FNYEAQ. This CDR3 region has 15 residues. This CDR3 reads CASSLGGESSYEQYF. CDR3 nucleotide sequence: TGTGCCAGCAGCCTTGGCGGGGAGAGCTCCTACGAGCAGTACTTC.

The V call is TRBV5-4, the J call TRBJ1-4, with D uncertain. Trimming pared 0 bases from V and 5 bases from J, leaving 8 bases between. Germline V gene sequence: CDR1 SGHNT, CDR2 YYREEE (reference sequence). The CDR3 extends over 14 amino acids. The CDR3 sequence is CASSLGSGNEKLFF. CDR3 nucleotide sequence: TGTGCCAGCAGCTTGGGGTCCGGGAATGAAAAACTGTTTTTT.

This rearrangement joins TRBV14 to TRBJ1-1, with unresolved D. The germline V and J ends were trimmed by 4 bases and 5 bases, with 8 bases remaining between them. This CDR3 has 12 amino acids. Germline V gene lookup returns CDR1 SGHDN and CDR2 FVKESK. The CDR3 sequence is CASSLLRTEAFF. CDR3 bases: TGTGCCAGCAGCCTTCTACGTACTGAAGCTTTCTTT. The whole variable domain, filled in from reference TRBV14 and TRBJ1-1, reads EAGVTQFPSHSVIEKGQTVTLRCDPISGHDNLYWYRRVMGKEIKFLLHFVKESKQDESGMPNNRFLAERTGGTYSTLKVQPAELEDSGVYFCASSLLRTEAFFGQGTRLTVV.

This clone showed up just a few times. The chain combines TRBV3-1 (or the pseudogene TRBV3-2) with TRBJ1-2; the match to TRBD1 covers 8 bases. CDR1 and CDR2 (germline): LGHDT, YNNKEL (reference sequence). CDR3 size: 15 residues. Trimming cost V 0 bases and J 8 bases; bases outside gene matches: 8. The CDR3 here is CASSQEGQGARGYTF. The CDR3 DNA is TGTGCCAGCAGCCAAGAGGGGCAGGGGGCGCGAGGCTACACCTTC.

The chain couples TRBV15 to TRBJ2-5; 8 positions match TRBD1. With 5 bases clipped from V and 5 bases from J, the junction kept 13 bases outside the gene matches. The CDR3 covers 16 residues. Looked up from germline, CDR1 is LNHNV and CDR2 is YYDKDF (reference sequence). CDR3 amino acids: CATSPGQGVVVETQYF. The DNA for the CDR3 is TGTGCCACCAGCCCCGGACAGGGTGTGGTAGTGGAGACCCAGTACTTC.

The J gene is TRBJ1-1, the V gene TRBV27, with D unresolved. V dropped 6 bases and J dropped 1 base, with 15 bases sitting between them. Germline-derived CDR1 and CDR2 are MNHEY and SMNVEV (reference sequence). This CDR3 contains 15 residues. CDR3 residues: CASRQVGRGNTEAFF. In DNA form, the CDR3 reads TGTGCCAGCAGGCAAGTCGGCAGAGGGAACACTGAAGCTTTCTTT.

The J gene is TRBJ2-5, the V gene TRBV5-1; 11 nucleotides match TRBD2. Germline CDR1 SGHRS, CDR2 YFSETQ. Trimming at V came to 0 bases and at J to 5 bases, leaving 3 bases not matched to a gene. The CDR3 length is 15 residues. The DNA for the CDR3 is TGCGCCAGCAGCTTGGTAGCGGGGGGGCTTGAGACCCAGTACTTC. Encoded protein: CASSLVAGGLETQYF.

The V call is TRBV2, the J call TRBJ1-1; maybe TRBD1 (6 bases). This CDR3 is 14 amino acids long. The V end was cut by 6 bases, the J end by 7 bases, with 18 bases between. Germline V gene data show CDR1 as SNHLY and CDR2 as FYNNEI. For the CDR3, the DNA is TGTGCCAGCAGAACAGGGTTGGGTGAGATTGAAGCTTTCTTT. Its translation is CASRTGLGEIEAFF.

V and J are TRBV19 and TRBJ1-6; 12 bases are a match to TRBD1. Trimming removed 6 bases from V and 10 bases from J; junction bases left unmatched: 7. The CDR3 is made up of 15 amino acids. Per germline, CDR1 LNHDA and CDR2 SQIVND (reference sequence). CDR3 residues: CASRRGTGGNSPLHF. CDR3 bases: TGTGCCAGTAGACGGGGGACAGGGGGCAACTCACCCCTCCACTTT. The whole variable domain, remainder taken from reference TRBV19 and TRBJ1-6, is DGGITQSPKYLFRKEGQNVTLSCEQNLNHDAMYWYRQDPGQGLRLIYYSQIVNDFQKGDIAEGYSVSREKKESFPLTVTSAQKNPTAFYLCASRRGTGGNSPLHFGNGTRLTVT.

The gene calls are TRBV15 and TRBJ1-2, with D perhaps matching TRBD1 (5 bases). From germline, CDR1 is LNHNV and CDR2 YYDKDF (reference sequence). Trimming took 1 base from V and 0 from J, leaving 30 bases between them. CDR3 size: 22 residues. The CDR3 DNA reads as TGTGCCACCAGCAGAGCACCCAAAATTCAGAACGACAGCCCTTCGTCTAACTATGGCTACACCTTC. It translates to CATSRAPKIQNDSPSSNYGYTF.

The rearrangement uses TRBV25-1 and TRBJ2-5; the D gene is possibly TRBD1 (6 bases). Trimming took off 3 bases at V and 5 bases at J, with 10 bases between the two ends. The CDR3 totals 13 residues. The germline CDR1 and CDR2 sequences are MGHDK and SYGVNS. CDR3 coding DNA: TGTGCCAGCAGTGATTTGGGGGCGGAGACCCAGTACTTC. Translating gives CASSDLGAETQYF.

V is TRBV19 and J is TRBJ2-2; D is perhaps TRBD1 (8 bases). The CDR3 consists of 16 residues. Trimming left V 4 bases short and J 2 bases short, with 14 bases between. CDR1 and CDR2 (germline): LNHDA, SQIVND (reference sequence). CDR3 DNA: TGTGCCAGTAGTACCGGGGGGACAGGTAACACCGGGGAGCTGTTTTTT. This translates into CASSTGGTGNTGELFF.

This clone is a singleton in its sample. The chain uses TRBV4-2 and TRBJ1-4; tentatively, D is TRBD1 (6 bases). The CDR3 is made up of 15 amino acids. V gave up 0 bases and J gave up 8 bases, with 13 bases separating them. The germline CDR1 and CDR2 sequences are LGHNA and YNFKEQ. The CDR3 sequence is CASSQEEQGGEKLFF. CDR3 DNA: TGTGCCAGCAGCCAAGAAGAACAGGGCGGGGAAAAACTGTTTTTT.

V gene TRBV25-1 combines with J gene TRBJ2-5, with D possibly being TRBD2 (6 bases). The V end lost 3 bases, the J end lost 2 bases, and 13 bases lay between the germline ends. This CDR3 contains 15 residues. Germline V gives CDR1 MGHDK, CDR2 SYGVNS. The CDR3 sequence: CASSDLLAGQETQYF. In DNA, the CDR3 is TGTGCCAGCAGTGACTTACTGGCGGGACAAGAGACCCAGTACTTC.

The DNA for the CDR3 is TGTGCCAGCAACAGCGGCCGCACAGATACGCAGTATTTT. Translation: CASNSGRTDTQYF. The chain is built from TRBV19 and TRBJ2-3; D is possibly TRBD2 (5 bases). Germline CDR1 is LNHDA and CDR2 is SQIVND (reference sequence). Trimming shortened V by 9 bases and J by 1 base, and 11 bases separated the two germline ends. The CDR3 has 13 amino acids.